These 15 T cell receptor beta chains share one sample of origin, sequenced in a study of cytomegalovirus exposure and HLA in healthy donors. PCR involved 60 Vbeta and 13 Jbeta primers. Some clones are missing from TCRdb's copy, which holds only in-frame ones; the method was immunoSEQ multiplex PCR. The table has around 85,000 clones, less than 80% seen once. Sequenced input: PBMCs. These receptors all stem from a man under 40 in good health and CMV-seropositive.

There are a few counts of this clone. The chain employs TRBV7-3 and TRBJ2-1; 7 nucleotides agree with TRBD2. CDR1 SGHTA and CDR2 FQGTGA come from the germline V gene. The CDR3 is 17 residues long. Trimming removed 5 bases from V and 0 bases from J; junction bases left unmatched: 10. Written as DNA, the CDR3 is TGTGCCAGCAGCCCCCCTGGACTAGGGAGCTCCTACAATGAGCAGTTCTTC. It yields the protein CASSPPGLGSSYNEQFF.

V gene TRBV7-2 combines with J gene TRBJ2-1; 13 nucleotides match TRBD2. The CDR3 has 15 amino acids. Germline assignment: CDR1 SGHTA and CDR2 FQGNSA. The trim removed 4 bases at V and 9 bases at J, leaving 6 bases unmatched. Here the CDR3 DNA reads TGTGCCAGCAGCTGGACTAGCGGGAGAGAGGGTGAGCAGTTCTTC. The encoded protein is CASSWTSGREGEQFF.

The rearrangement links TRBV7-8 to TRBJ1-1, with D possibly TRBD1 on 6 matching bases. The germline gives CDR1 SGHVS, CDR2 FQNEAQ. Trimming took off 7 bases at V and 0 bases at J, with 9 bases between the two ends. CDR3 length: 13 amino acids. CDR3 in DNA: TGTGCCAGCAAGGACAGATTGAACACTGAAGCTTTCTTT. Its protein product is CASKDRLNTEAFF.

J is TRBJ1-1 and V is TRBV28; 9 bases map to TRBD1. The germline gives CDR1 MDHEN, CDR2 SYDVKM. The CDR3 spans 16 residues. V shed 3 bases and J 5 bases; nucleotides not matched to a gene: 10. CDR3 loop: CASSFPIQGARTEAFF. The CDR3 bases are TGTGCCAGCAGTTTCCCAATACAGGGGGCGCGGACTGAAGCTTTCTTT.

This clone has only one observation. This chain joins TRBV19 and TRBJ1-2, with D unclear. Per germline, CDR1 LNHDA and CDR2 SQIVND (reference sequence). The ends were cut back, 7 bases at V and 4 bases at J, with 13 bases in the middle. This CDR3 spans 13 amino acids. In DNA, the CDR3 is TGTGCCAGTACCCCTGGAGGGCTCTATGGCTACACCTTC. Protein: CASTPGGLYGYTF.

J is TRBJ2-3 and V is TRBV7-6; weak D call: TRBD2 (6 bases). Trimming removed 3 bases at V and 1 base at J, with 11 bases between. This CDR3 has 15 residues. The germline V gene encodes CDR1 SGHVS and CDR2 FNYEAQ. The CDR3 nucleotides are TGTGCCAGCAGCTTCGCGGGACTCGGCACAGATACGCAGTATTTT. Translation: CASSFAGLGTDTQYF.

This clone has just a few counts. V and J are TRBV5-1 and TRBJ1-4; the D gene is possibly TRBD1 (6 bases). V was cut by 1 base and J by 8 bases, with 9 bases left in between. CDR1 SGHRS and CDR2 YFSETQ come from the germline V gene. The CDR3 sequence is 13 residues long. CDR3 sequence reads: CASSLHRDEKLFF. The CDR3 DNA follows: TGCGCCAGCAGCTTGCACAGGGACGAAAAACTGTTTTTT.

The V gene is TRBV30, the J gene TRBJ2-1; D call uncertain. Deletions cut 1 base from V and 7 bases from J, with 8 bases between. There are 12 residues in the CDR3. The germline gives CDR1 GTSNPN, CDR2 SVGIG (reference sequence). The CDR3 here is CAWSGLENEQFF. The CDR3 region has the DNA TGTGCCTGGAGTGGTCTAGAGAATGAGCAGTTCTTC.

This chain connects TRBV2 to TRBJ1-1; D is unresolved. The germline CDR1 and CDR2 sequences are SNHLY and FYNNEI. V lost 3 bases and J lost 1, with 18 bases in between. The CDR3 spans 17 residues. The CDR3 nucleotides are TGTGCCAGCAGTGATAGGCCTCGGAGGGCAGGGAACACTGAAGCTTTCTTT. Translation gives CASSDRPRRAGNTEAFF.

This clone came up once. CDR3 region: CASSSMELAGGFWEQFF. The CDR3 region has the DNA TGCGCCAGCAGCTCGATGGAACTAGCGGGGGGATTTTGGGAGCAGTTCTTC. The gene calls are TRBV5-1 and TRBJ2-1, with TRBD2 matching 12 bases. Losses at the gene ends were 3 bases for V and 10 bases for J; bases not matched to a gene: 14. CDR1 is SGHRS and CDR2 is YFSETQ in the germline V gene. The CDR3 consists of 17 residues.

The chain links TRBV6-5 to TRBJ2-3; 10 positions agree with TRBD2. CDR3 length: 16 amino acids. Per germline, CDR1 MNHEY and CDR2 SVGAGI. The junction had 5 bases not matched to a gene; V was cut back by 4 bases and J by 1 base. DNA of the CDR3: TGTGCCAGCAGTTTTGGAGCGGGAGGGCGCACAGATACGCAGTATTTT. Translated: CASSFGAGGRTDTQYF.

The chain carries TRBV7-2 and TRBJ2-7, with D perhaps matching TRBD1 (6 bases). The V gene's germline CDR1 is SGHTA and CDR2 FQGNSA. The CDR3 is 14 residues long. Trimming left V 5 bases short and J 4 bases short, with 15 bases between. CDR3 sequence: CASSHGLQGYEQYF. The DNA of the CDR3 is TGTGCCAGCAGCCATGGCCTACAGGGTTACGAGCAGTACTTC.

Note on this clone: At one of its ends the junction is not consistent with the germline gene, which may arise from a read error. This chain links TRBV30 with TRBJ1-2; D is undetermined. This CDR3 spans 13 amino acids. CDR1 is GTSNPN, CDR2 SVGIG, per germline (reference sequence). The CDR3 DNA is TGTGCCTGGGTAGATGAGAGGGCGTATGGCTACCCCTTC. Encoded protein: CAWVDERAYGYPF.

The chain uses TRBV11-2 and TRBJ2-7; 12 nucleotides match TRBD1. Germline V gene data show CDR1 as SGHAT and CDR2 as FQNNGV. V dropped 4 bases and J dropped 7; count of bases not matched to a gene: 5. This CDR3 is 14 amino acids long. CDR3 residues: CASSSGTGGREQYF. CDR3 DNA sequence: TGTGCCAGCAGCTCCGGGACAGGGGGCCGGGAGCAGTACTTC.

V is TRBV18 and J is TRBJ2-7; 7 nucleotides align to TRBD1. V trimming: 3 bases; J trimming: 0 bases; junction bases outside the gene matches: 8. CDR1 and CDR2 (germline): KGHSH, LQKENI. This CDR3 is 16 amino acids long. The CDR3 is CASSPYGRGISYEQYF. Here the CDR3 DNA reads TGTGCCAGCTCACCCTACGGCAGGGGGATCTCCTACGAGCAGTACTTC.